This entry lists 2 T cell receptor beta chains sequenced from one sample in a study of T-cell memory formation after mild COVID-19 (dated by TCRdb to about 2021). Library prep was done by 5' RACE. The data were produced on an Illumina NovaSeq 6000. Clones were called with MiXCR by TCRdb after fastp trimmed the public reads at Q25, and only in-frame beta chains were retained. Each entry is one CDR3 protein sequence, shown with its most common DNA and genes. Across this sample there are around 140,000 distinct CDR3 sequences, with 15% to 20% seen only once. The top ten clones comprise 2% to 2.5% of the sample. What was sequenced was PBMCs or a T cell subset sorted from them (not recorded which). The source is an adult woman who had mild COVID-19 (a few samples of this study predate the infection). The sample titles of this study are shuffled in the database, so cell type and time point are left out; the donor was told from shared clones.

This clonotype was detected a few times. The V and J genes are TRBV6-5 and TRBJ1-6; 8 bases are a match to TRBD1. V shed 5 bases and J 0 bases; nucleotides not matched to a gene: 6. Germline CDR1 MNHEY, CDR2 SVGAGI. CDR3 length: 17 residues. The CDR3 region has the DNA TGTGCCAGCAGTGCCCAGGGGGCTAGCTCCTATAATTCACCCCTCCACTTT. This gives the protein CASSAQGASSYNSPLHF.

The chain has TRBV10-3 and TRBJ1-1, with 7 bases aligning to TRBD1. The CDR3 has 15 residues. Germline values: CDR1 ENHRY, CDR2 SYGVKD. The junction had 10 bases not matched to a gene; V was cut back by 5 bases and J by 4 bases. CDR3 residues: CAISFDRARGTEAFF. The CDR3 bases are TGTGCCATCAGTTTTGACAGGGCCCGTGGCACTGAAGCTTTCTTT.